This T cell receptor beta chain came from a study of blood T cell repertoires in COVID-19. Study overall: PBMCs, B-cell-depleted T cells, or T cells were the source of the cDNA or gDNA that made up the material.

Sequencing was performed with immunoSEQ multiplex PCR; in TCRdb, only in-frame clones are kept and a portion is missing. The table shows approximately 120,000 clones, with roughly 85% occurring only once. Per the germline V gene, CDR1 is MDHEN and CDR2 is SYDVKM. This CDR3 has 18 residues. V gave up 1 base and J gave up 0 bases; unmatched junction bases: 9. V usage is TRBV28 and J usage is TRBJ2-1; 7 nucleotides align to TRBD2. This receptor was identified in a woman of 80 years or more with acute or convalescent COVID-19. Sequenced input: peripheral blood. The CDR3 region has the DNA TGTGCCAGCAGTTTATACCTATCTCCGGGAGGCTCCTACAATGAGCAGTTCTTC. Its translation is CASSLYLSPGGSYNEQFF.